The 23 T cell receptor beta chains below come from one sample, sequenced in a study of T-cell reconstitution after alpha-beta-depleted transplantation in children. It was with unique molecular identifiers that the TCRbeta library was prepared. Each CDR3 protein gets one entry after TCRdb re-called the PCR reads with MiXCR. This table holds about 980,000 distinct CDR3 sequences, about 29% found once. The source was PBMCs, mostly from graft donor cells, collected 360 days after TCRalphabeta/CD19-depleted stem cell transplant. These receptors were taken from a boy less than two years old who had a stem cell transplant for SCID, so the T cells may come from the graft donor.

In its sample, this clonotype was seen many times. The chain is built from TRBV29-1 and TRBJ2-7, with a tentative D call TRBD1 (7 bases). CDR3 size: 12 residues. The germline V and J ends were trimmed by 6 bases and 6 bases, with 15 bases remaining between them. Germline values: CDR1 SQVTM, CDR2 ANQGSEA. The CDR3 sequence: CSVLGTAGEQYF. The CDR3 region has the DNA TGCAGCGTCCTAGGGACAGCGGGCGAGCAGTACTTC.

This clonotype was seen repeatedly, ten times or more. The chain links TRBV27 to TRBJ2-7, with D perhaps being TRBD1 or TRBD2 (6 bases each). V was trimmed by 5 bases and J by 0 bases, leaving 11 bases between them. From germline, CDR1 is MNHEY and CDR2 SMNVEV (reference sequence). The CDR3 has 14 residues. CDR3 sequence reads: CASSTRGVSYEQYF. CDR3 bases: TGTGCCAGCAGTACGAGGGGGGTCTCCTACGAGCAGTACTTC.

The chain combines TRBV6-1 with TRBJ1-3; D unclear. CDR1 and CDR2 (germline): MNHNS, SASEGT. CDR3 length equals 14 residues. Trimming left V 4 bases short and J 0 bases short, with 7 bases between. In DNA, the CDR3 is TGTGCCAGCAGTGCAGGCGTCTCTGGAAACACCATATATTTT. Its protein product is CASSAGVSGNTIYF.

The rearrangement joins TRBV6-5 to TRBJ1-1; unclear D gene. V was trimmed by 2 bases and J by 4 bases, leaving 14 bases between them. Germline-derived CDR1 and CDR2 are MNHEY and SVGAGI. The CDR3 has 15 residues. The CDR3 protein is CASSYLFPSPTEAFF. The DNA for the CDR3 is TGTGCCAGCAGTTACCTCTTCCCGTCCCCCACTGAAGCTTTCTTT.

CDR3 amino acids: CASSAGPETQYF. The CDR3 DNA reads TGCGCCAGCAGTGCGGGACCCGAGACCCAGTACTTC. V is TRBV10-1 and J is TRBJ2-5, with D perhaps assigned TRBD1 or TRBD2 (5 bases each). The CDR3 loop spans 12 amino acids. V lost 4 bases and J 5 bases, leaving 8 bases between the germline ends. CDR1 WNHNN and CDR2 SYGVQD come from the germline V gene (reference sequence).

The chain has TRBV7-9 and TRBJ2-2; D is perhaps TRBD1 or TRBD2 (5 bases each). The germline V and J ends were trimmed by 1 base and 5 bases, with 8 bases remaining between them. Looked up from germline, CDR1 is SEHNR and CDR2 is FQNEAQ (reference sequence). The CDR3 is 14 residues long. This chain's CDR3 is CASSLDWGTGELFF. In nucleotides, the CDR3 is TGTGCCAGCAGCTTAGATTGGGGGACCGGGGAGCTGTTTTTT.

V usage is TRBV20-1 and J usage is TRBJ1-6; D is unclear. The V end lost 7 bases, the J end lost 5 bases, and 9 bases lay between the germline ends. The CDR3 runs to 12 residues. Germline loops: CDR1 DFQATT, CDR2 SNEGSKA (reference sequence). The CDR3 region is CSGQANNSPLHF. The CDR3 coding sequence is TGCAGTGGGCAGGCCAATAATTCACCCCTCCACTTT.

A note on this clonotype: At one boundary the junction diverges from the germline segment, which might be a read error. The V call is TRBV20-1, the J call TRBJ1-1; TRBD1 might be the D (5 bases). Germline CDR1 reads DFQATT; CDR2 reads SNEGSKA (reference sequence). This CDR3 has 12 residues. The CDR3, as DNA: TGCAGTGTCCGGGCCGGGGGGACTGAAGTTTTCTTT. This encodes CSVRAGGTEVFF.

The rearrangement links TRBV5-1 to TRBJ2-1; 13 positions agree with TRBD2. V lost 2 bases, J lost 4 bases, and 3 bases stayed unmatched. Germline-derived CDR1 and CDR2 are SGHRS and YFSETQ. The CDR3 is 16 residues long. CDR3 amino acids: CASSLGLAGEYNEQFF. CDR3 coding DNA: TGCGCCAGCAGCTTAGGACTAGCGGGGGAGTACAATGAGCAGTTCTTC.

The chain carries TRBV12-3 or TRBV12-4 and TRBJ2-5; TRBD1 is a possible D gene (6 bases). The length of the CDR3 is 14 residues. V was shortened by 6 bases and J by 2 bases, with 13 bases between the two germline ends. As DNA, the CDR3 is TGTGCCAGCAGCTTCGAGACAGGTCAAGAGACCCAGTACTTC. This translates into CASSFETGQETQYF.

This clonotype appeared a few times. The V and J genes are TRBV3-1 and TRBJ2-3; the match to TRBD2 covers 15 bases. Germline V gene data show CDR1 as LGHDT and CDR2 as YNNKEL (reference sequence). Trimming at V came to 1 base and at J to 0 bases, leaving 5 bases not matched to a gene. The CDR3 has 19 residues. CDR3 coding DNA: TGTGCCAGCAGCCAAGCGGGACTAGCGGGGGGAACTAGCACAGATACGCAGTATTTT. Its translation is CASSQAGLAGGTSTDTQYF.

This chain links TRBV14 with TRBJ2-2; D is ambiguous. The V end lost 0 bases, the J end lost 5 bases, and 7 bases lay between the germline ends. The CDR3 totals 14 residues. Germline CDR1 is SGHDN and CDR2 is FVKESK. CDR3 region: CASSQDFGTGELFF. DNA of the CDR3: TGTGCCAGCAGCCAAGATTTCGGGACCGGGGAGCTGTTTTTT.

The chain recombines TRBV3-1 with TRBJ2-5; 8 positions agree with TRBD2. The CDR3 has 15 amino acids. V was pared by 1 base and J by 8 bases, with 9 bases of the junction left unmatched. The germline V gene has CDR1 LGHDT and CDR2 YNNKEL (reference sequence). The CDR3 nucleotides are TGTGCCAGCAGCCAAGTGGGTAGCGGGGAGGAAACCCAGTACTTC. Translating gives CASSQVGSGEETQYF.

The chain carries TRBV18 and TRBJ2-3; tentatively, D is TRBD2 (6 bases). V was shortened by 4 bases and J by 0 bases, with 20 bases between the two germline ends. Per germline, CDR1 KGHSH and CDR2 LQKENI. CDR3 length equals 18 residues. The CDR3 DNA is TGTGCCAGCTCACTAAATGCGTACAGCGGGCCTAGCACAGATACGCAGTATTTT. Its translation is CASSLNAYSGPSTDTQYF.

Points on this clonotype: Lacking the conserved final phenylalanine or tryptophan, this CDR3 likely reflects a read error. The rearrangement uses TRBV6-5 and TRBJ2-3, with 7 bases that match TRBD1. Germline assignment: CDR1 MNHEY and CDR2 SVGAGI. V dropped 3 bases and J dropped 2; count of bases not matched to a gene: 5. CDR3 length equals 15 residues. Here the CDR3 DNA reads TGTGCCAGCAGTTATGACGGACAGGCCACAGATACGCAGTATATT. Translated: CASSYDGQATDTQYI.

This rearrangement joins TRBV5-1 to TRBJ2-4; D is ambiguous. V lost 0 bases, J lost 11 bases, and 12 bases lay in between. Germline V gene sequence: CDR1 SGHRS, CDR2 YFSETQ. The CDR3 is 13 amino acids. This chain's CDR3 is CASSLEVSTLQYF. CDR3 in DNA: TGCGCCAGCAGCTTGGAAGTGTCCACCCTTCAGTACTTC.

This sequence joins TRBV7-6 and TRBJ2-7; a weak D match, TRBD1 (6 bases). V gave up 2 bases and J gave up 7 bases, with 18 bases separating them. The CDR3 runs to 15 residues. The V gene's germline CDR1 is SGHVS and CDR2 FNYEAQ. In nucleotides, the CDR3 is TGTGCCAGCAGCTTAATACAGGGAGTATCCGCGGAGCAGTACTTC. This sequence encodes CASSLIQGVSAEQYF.

This clonotype appeared once. The CDR3 spells CASSVIGVVTDTQYF. CDR3 coding DNA: TGTGCCAGCAGCGTAATCGGGGTAGTCACAGATACGCAGTATTTT. The chain employs TRBV9 and TRBJ2-3; the D gene is possibly TRBD2 (5 bases). The germline V gene encodes CDR1 SGDLS and CDR2 YYNGEE. The germline V and J ends were trimmed by 1 base and 2 bases, with 11 bases remaining between them. CDR3 length: 15 amino acids.

The chain employs TRBV4-1 and TRBJ2-5; TRBD2 matches 11 bases. Germline trimming cut 3 bases from V and 4 bases from J; bases unmatched to any gene: 7. This CDR3 is built from 16 residues. From germline, CDR1 is MGHRA and CDR2 YSYEKL. The CDR3 protein is CASSHGPTSGVETQYF. The CDR3 DNA reads as TGCGCCAGCAGCCATGGCCCGACTAGCGGGGTAGAGACCCAGTACTTC.

This clonotype was counted between two and nine times. The V and J genes are TRBV4-1 and TRBJ2-7; D might be TRBD2 (6 bases). Germline lookup yields CDR1 MGHRA and CDR2 YSYEKL. This CDR3 spans 14 amino acids. Between the trimmed V and J ends, which lost 0 bases and 3 bases, there was a span of 9 bases. CDR3 sequence: CASSQDGSIYEQYF. CDR3 DNA: TGCGCCAGCAGCCAAGACGGGAGTATCTACGAGCAGTACTTC.

There are a few counts of this clonotype. The V call is TRBV27, the J call TRBJ2-5; TRBD1 aligns across 8 bases. Germline V gene lookup returns CDR1 MNHEY and CDR2 SMNVEV (reference sequence). Trimming removed 3 bases from V and 1 base from J; junction bases left unmatched: 4. The CDR3 extends over 15 amino acids. The CDR3, as DNA: TGTGCCAGCAGTTTGGACAGGGCAACCCAAGAGACCCAGTACTTC. It is translated as CASSLDRATQETQYF.

This clonotype appeared a few times. The chain links TRBV28 to TRBJ2-7; no clear D. Between the trimmed V and J ends, which lost 3 bases and 0 bases, there was a span of 9 bases. The CDR3 is 14 amino acids. From germline, CDR1 is MDHEN and CDR2 SYDVKM. CDR3: CASSFRAPSYEQYF. The CDR3 bases are TGTGCCAGCAGTTTCCGGGCCCCCTCCTACGAGCAGTACTTC.

This clonotype showed up just a few times. The V call is TRBV14, the J call TRBJ2-3; a possible D gene is TRBD2 (5 bases). Germline V gene lookup returns CDR1 SGHDN and CDR2 FVKESK. This CDR3 spans 14 amino acids. V was shortened by 0 bases and J by 3 bases, with 7 bases between the two germline ends. This chain's CDR3 is CASSQEEVTDTQYF. The CDR3 DNA is TGTGCCAGCAGCCAAGAGGAGGTTACAGATACGCAGTATTTT.